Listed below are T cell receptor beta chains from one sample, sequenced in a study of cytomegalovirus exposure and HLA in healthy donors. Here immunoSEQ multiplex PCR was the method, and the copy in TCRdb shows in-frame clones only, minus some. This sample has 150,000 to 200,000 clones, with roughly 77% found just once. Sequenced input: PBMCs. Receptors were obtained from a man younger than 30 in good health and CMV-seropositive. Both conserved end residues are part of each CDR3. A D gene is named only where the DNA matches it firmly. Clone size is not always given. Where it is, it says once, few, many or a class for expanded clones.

CDR3 DNA: TGTGCCTGGAGTCCCCCTATGGATGAGCAGTTCTTC
CDR3 protein: CAWSPPMDEQFF
V gene: TRBV30
D gene: -
J gene: TRBJ2-1
clone size: -

CDR3 DNA: TGTGCCAGCAGCGGGACAGGGCGAGAAGCTTTCTTT
CDR3 protein: CASSGTGREAFF
V gene: TRBV6-1
D gene: TRBD1
J gene: TRBJ1-1
clone size: -

CDR3 DNA: TGTGCCAGCAGCCCCCTAGCGGGAGGGCAAGGGGAGCAGTTCTTC
CDR3 protein: CASSPLAGGQGEQFF
V gene: TRBV6-1
D gene: TRBD2
J gene: TRBJ2-1
clone size: -

CDR3 DNA: TGTGCCACCAGCAGCACGCCGGGACAGGCACAAGAGACCCAGTACTTC
CDR3 protein: CATSSTPGQAQETQYF
V gene: TRBV15
D gene: TRBD1
J gene: TRBJ2-5
clone size: few

CDR3 DNA: TGTGCCAGCAGCTCTTCGTTGGTGGGTAGCAATCAGCCCCGGCATTTT
CDR3 protein: CASSSSLVGSNQPRHF
V gene: TRBV5-6
D gene: -
J gene: TRBJ1-5
clone size: -

CDR3 DNA: TGTGCCAGCTCACCCGGACAGGGTTTGGATGAAAAACTGTTTTTT
CDR3 protein: CASSPGQGLDEKLFF
V gene: TRBV18
D gene: TRBD1
J gene: TRBJ1-4
clone size: -

CDR3 DNA: TGCAGCGTTGCTCGGGATTTCCTCTATCAAGAGACCCAGTACTTC
CDR3 protein: CSVARDFLYQETQYF
V gene: TRBV29-1
D gene: -
J gene: TRBJ2-5
clone size: -

CDR3 DNA: TGTGCCAGCAGTTTTATCGCTAACGGGGGGGTTGGCACTGAAGCTTTCTTT
CDR3 protein: CASSFIANGGVGTEAFF
V gene: TRBV7-9
D gene: -
J gene: TRBJ1-1
clone size: -

CDR3 DNA: TGTGCCAGCAGTGGCGGGGCCAGCTCCTACAATGAGCAGTTCTTC
CDR3 protein: CASSGGASSYNEQFF
V gene: TRBV25-1
D gene: -
J gene: TRBJ2-1
clone size: -

CDR3 DNA: TGTGCCAGCAGCGCCCCGGGAGTTAACACTGAAGCTTTCTTT
CDR3 protein: CASSAPGVNTEAFF
V gene: TRBV5-4
D gene: -
J gene: TRBJ1-1
clone size: -

CDR3 DNA: TGTGCCAGCAGCGCACAGGGGGGGAATAATTCACCCCTCCACTTT
CDR3 protein: CASSAQGGNNSPLHF
V gene: TRBV7-3
D gene: TRBD1
J gene: TRBJ1-6
clone size: -

CDR3 DNA: TGTGCCAGCAGCCAAGTCGGGGCAGATACGCAGTATTTT
CDR3 protein: CASSQVGADTQYF
V gene: TRBV4-2
D gene: -
J gene: TRBJ2-3
clone size: -

CDR3 DNA: TGTGCCAGCGGCCTGAGTCGGGTGCCATGCACAGATACGCAGTATTTT
CDR3 protein: CASGLSRVPCTDTQYF
V gene: TRBV21-1
D gene: -
J gene: TRBJ2-3
clone size: -

CDR3 DNA: TGCGCCAGCAGCCAAGGGAGGACCCCAGCAGGGGGTGGCTACACCTTC
CDR3 protein: CASSQGRTPAGGGYTF
V gene: TRBV4-1
D gene: TRBD1
J gene: TRBJ1-2
clone size: once

CDR3 DNA: TGCGCCAGCAGCCAAGATCTCCTAGCGGGGGTGGCGGAGACCCAGTACTTC
CDR3 protein: CASSQDLLAGVAETQYF
V gene: TRBV4-1
D gene: TRBD2
J gene: TRBJ2-5
clone size: -

CDR3 DNA: TGTGCCAGCTCTAGTGGCGGGGAGACCCAAGAGACCCAGTACTTC
CDR3 protein: CASSSGGETQETQYF
V gene: TRBV18
D gene: -
J gene: TRBJ2-5
clone size: -

CDR3 DNA: TGTGCCAGCAGTTTAGGCCAGCGTATTAGGGGCTACACCTTC
CDR3 protein: CASSLGQRIRGYTF
V gene: TRBV28
D gene: -
J gene: TRBJ1-2
clone size: -

CDR3 DNA: TGTGCCAGCTCACCGAGAGGGGAAAAACTGTTTTTT
CDR3 protein: CASSPRGEKLFF
V gene: TRBV18
D gene: -
J gene: TRBJ1-4
clone size: -

CDR3 DNA: TGTGCCAGTACCTCTTTGGACAGCTTCAATCAGCCCCAGCATTTT
CDR3 protein: CASTSLDSFNQPQHF
V gene: TRBV19
D gene: -
J gene: TRBJ1-5
clone size: -

CDR3 DNA: TGCGCCAGCAGTGAGGGACTAGCGGGAGTGGGGGAGCAGTTCTTC
CDR3 protein: CASSEGLAGVGEQFF
V gene: TRBV10-2
D gene: TRBD2
J gene: TRBJ2-1
clone size: few

CDR3 DNA: TGTGCCAGCAGCTCCTTGAAGGGGTGGATTCCGGATACGCAGTATTTT
CDR3 protein: CASSSLKGWIPDTQYF
V gene: TRBV5-6
D gene: -
J gene: TRBJ2-3
clone size: -

CDR3 DNA: TGTGCCGGAGCCCCCGGGGGCAATCAGCCCCAGCATTTT
CDR3 protein: CAGAPGGNQPQHF
V gene: TRBV6-1
D gene: -
J gene: TRBJ1-5
clone size: -

CDR3 DNA: TGTGCCAGCGAGTATACCGGCCAAGAGACCCAGTACTTC
CDR3 protein: CASEYTGQETQYF
V gene: TRBV6-1
D gene: -
J gene: TRBJ2-5
clone size: -

CDR3 DNA: TGTGCCTGGAGTGGAAAGGGACAGGGGGCGAACACTGAAGCTTTCTTT
CDR3 protein: CAWSGKGQGANTEAFF
V gene: TRBV30
D gene: TRBD1
J gene: TRBJ1-1
clone size: few

CDR3 DNA: TGTGCCAGCAGTCTCGGACAGGGGGCGAAGGGCTACACCTTC
CDR3 protein: CASSLGQGAKGYTF
V gene: TRBV6-6
D gene: TRBD1
J gene: TRBJ1-2
clone size: -

CDR3 DNA: TGTGCCAGCAGCCAATCAGGGACATCAGCTTTCTTT
CDR3 protein: CASSQSGTSAFF
V gene: TRBV16
D gene: -
J gene: TRBJ1-1
clone size: few

CDR3 DNA: TGTGCTAGCAGCACAGGCGACAGGGAAAGGCAGTTCTTC
CDR3 protein: CASSTGDRERQFF
V gene: TRBV7-7
D gene: TRBD1
J gene: TRBJ2-1
clone size: -

CDR3 DNA: TGTGCCTACCTACTTAGAGACACTGAAGCTTTCTTT
CDR3 protein: CAYLLRDTEAFF
V gene: TRBV30
D gene: -
J gene: TRBJ1-1
clone size: -